Included here is one T cell receptor beta chain sequence, with context. This entry comes from a study of PD-1 blockade in classical Hodgkin lymphoma. Only in-frame clones appear in the TCRdb table, and some are missing; sequencing was by immunoSEQ multiplex PCR. Of tens of thousands of clones listed, approximately 90% are singletons. Time point specified: cycle 4 day 1 (C4D1), after less than 7 weeks of nivolumab. Every single patient, without exception, relapsed after autologous stem cell transplantation, and brentuximab vedotin exposure varied. This receptor was obtained from a human donor with classical Hodgkin lymphoma. The sequencing here drew on peripheral blood mononuclear cells (PBMCs), taken before the fourth cycle of nivolumab.

DNA of the CDR3: TGTGCCAGCAGTGTGACAGGGGTTGGCTACACCTTC. Its protein is CASSVTGVGYTF. V is TRBV25-1 and J is TRBJ1-2; 8 nucleotides match TRBD1. CDR3 length equals 12 residues. From germline, CDR1 is MGHDK and CDR2 SYGVNS. V shed 4 bases and J 7 bases; nucleotides not matched to a gene: 2.